A single sample is the source of the 26 T cell receptor beta chains below, sequenced in a study of OX40 agonist ivuxolimab in advanced cancers. The data were produced by immunoSEQ multiplex PCR, yet TCRdb's version contains in-frame clones alone and is incomplete. The sample lists just over 95,000 clones, about 85% seen once, with 3.5% to 4.5% in the top ten. The sample was CD4+ or CD8+ T cells sorted from blood, taken in a trial of the OX40 agonist ivuxolimab. These receptor sequences come from an adult with an advanced solid tumor such as melanoma, head and neck, liver or kidney cancer.

CDR3 in amino acids: CASSLDAPGMVSTDTQYF. CDR3 DNA: TGTGCCAGCAGCTTAGATGCTCCCGGCATGGTTAGCACAGATACGCAGTATTTT. The chain couples TRBV7-6 to TRBJ2-3; D is unclear. Trimming took off 1 base at V and 0 bases at J, with 17 bases between the two ends. The germline gives CDR1 SGHVS, CDR2 FNYEAQ. This CDR3 is 18 amino acids long.

The chain combines TRBV5-4 with TRBJ1-5; D is possibly TRBD1 (6 bases). CDR3 length: 16 residues. Germline V gives CDR1 SGHNT, CDR2 YYREEE (reference sequence). Trimming shortened V by 4 bases and J by 4 bases, and 18 bases separated the two germline ends. CDR3 region: CASSPTNSGDNQPQHF. The CDR3 region has the DNA TGTGCCAGCAGCCCCACCAACTCAGGGGATAATCAGCCCCAGCATTTT.

The rearrangement links TRBV7-9 to TRBJ2-2, with 7 nucleotides matching TRBD1. CDR1 SEHNR and CDR2 FQNEAQ come from the germline V gene (reference sequence). The CDR3 is 16 residues long. Trimming at V came to 1 base and at J to 4 bases, leaving 6 bases not matched to a gene. CDR3 sequence: CASSLGQGSTTGELFF. The CDR3 DNA follows: TGTGCCAGCAGCTTAGGACAGGGTAGTACCACCGGGGAGCTGTTTTTT.

V usage is TRBV10-3 and J usage is TRBJ2-2; TRBD2 is a possible D gene (6 bases). V was cut by 0 bases and J by 7 bases, with 15 bases left in between. The CDR3 loop spans 16 amino acids. Germline CDR1 reads ENHRY; CDR2 reads SYGVKD. The CDR3 loop is CAISESGGNENGELFF. The CDR3, as DNA: TGTGCCATCAGTGAGTCGGGCGGGAATGAAAACGGGGAGCTGTTTTTT.

This clone was picked up one time. The CDR3 nucleotides read TGTGCCAGCAGTGAAGGCGGGGTTTTAGGCTACACCTTC. Translated, it gives CASSEGGVLGYTF. The V gene is TRBV6-1, the J gene TRBJ1-2; D unclear. Germline CDR1 MNHNS, CDR2 SASEGT. CDR3 length equals 13 residues. V was cut by 1 base and J by 8 bases, with 11 bases left in between.

The gene calls are TRBV7-6 and TRBJ2-2, with TRBD2 matching over 8 bases. V lost 3 bases and J lost 4; bases outside the gene matches: 1. The germline V gene encodes CDR1 SGHVS and CDR2 FNYEAQ. The CDR3 sequence is 14 residues long. The CDR3 loop reads CASSLAGGTGELFF. The CDR3, as DNA: TGTGCCAGCAGCTTGGCGGGAGGCACCGGGGAGCTGTTTTTT.

V usage is TRBV7-6 and J usage is TRBJ2-1; a possible D gene is TRBD2 (5 bases). The ends were cut back, 2 bases at V and 5 bases at J, with 10 bases in the middle. The CDR3 has 14 residues. Germline CDR1 and CDR2: SGHVS and FNYEAQ. The CDR3 coding sequence is TGTGCCAGCAGCTTAACGGGGATAGACAATGAGCAGTTCTTC. This codes for CASSLTGIDNEQFF.

The V call is TRBV10-1, the J call TRBJ1-3; unclear D gene. The V gene lost 10 bases and the J gene lost 3 bases, with 10 bases spanning the gap. Per germline, CDR1 WNHNN and CDR2 SYGVQD (reference sequence). The CDR3 has 12 amino acids. The CDR3 is CANNHYGNTIYF. CDR3 DNA sequence: TGCGCCAACAACCATTATGGAAACACCATATATTTT.

This rearrangement joins TRBV7-8 to TRBJ2-7; 7 bases line up with TRBD2. After removal of 4 bases from V and 4 bases from J, the junction contained 4 bases not matched to a gene. The CDR3 runs to 13 residues. Per germline, CDR1 SGHVS and CDR2 FQNEAQ. The chain's CDR3 is CASSSLSGYEQYF. The DNA for the CDR3 is TGTGCCAGCAGCTCCCTTAGCGGGTACGAGCAGTACTTC.

V and J are TRBV14 and TRBJ2-1; D possibly corresponds to TRBD2 (5 bases). Germline assignment: CDR1 SGHDN and CDR2 FVKESK. The CDR3 length is 13 residues. Trimming shortened V by 4 bases and J by 3 bases, and 7 bases separated the two germline ends. As DNA, the CDR3 is TGTGCCAGCAGCCCCGGGGTCTACAATGAGCAGTTCTTC. It codes for CASSPGVYNEQFF. The whole variable domain, filled in from reference TRBV14 and TRBJ2-1, reads EAGVTQFPSHSVIEKGQTVTLRCDPISGHDNLYWYRRVMGKEIKFLLHFVKESKQDESGMPNNRFLAERTGGTYSTLKVQPAELEDSGVYFCASSPGVYNEQFFGPGTRLTVL.

This chain joins TRBV11-1 and TRBJ2-2; TRBD1 aligns across 7 bases. V gave up 5 bases and J gave up 3 bases; unmatched junction bases: 9. The CDR3 covers 16 residues. Germline V lookup: CDR1 SGHAT, CDR2 FQDESV (reference sequence). The CDR3 DNA reads TGTGCCAGCAGCCAAAACAGGGGATCGGACACCGGGGAGCTGTTTTTT. This gives the protein CASSQNRGSDTGELFF.

The chain employs TRBV4-3 and TRBJ2-1; perhaps TRBD2 as D (5 bases). The germline CDR1 and CDR2 sequences are LGHNA and YSLEER. This CDR3 has 17 residues. The V and J ends lost 0 bases and 3 bases respectively, with 15 bases between them. This chain's CDR3 is CASSQDRGSASYNEQFF. The DNA of the CDR3 is TGCGCCAGCAGCCAAGATCGGGGTAGCGCAAGCTACAATGAGCAGTTCTTC.

V usage is TRBV7-8 and J usage is TRBJ2-1; 9 nucleotides agree with TRBD2. Germline trimming cut 1 base from V and 1 base from J; bases unmatched to any gene: 2. CDR3 length equals 16 residues. The germline gives CDR1 SGHVS, CDR2 FQNEAQ. CDR3 DNA: TGTGCCAGCAGCTTAGGGACTAGCGAATCCTACAATGAGCAGTTCTTC. Translating it yields CASSLGTSESYNEQFF.

The chain joins TRBV28 to TRBJ1-5; D not resolved. V was pared by 1 base and J by 0 bases, with 10 bases between. The CDR3 contains 16 residues. Looked up from germline, CDR1 is MDHEN and CDR2 is SYDVKM. CDR3 coding DNA: TGTGCCAGCAGTTTATCCATGGACGGTAGCAATCAGCCCCAGCATTTT. Its translation is CASSLSMDGSNQPQHF.

This clone appeared a few times. This chain uses TRBV7-2 with TRBJ2-7, with 8 bases aligning to TRBD2. The CDR3 has 14 residues. CDR1 is SGHTA, CDR2 FQGNSA, per germline. V shed 0 bases and J 2 bases; nucleotides not matched to a gene: 0. CDR3 DNA sequence: TGTGCCAGCAGCTTAGCTAGCGGGGCCTACGAGCAGTACTTC. This encodes CASSLASGAYEQYF.

The chain recombines TRBV18 with TRBJ2-7; 9 nucleotides line up with TRBD1. This CDR3 region has 16 residues. Germline assignment: CDR1 KGHSH and CDR2 LQKENI. J was trimmed by 5 bases and V by 0 bases; bases with no gene match: 8. CDR3 coding DNA: TGTGCCAGCTCACCACCGGCGGGACAGGGTACGGACGAGCAGTACTTC. Protein product: CASSPPAGQGTDEQYF. The full variable domain, completed using reference TRBV18 and TRBJ2-7, is NAGVMQNPRHLVRRRGQEARLRCSPMKGHSHVYWYRQLPEEGLKFMVYLQKENIIDESGMPKERFSAEFPKEGPSILRIQQVVRGDSAAYFCASSPPAGQGTDEQYFGPGTRLTVT.

The J gene is TRBJ2-3, the V gene TRBV15; D gene uncertain. This CDR3 has 15 amino acids. Germline V lookup: CDR1 LNHNV, CDR2 YYDKDF (reference sequence). V was trimmed by 0 bases and J by 2 bases, leaving 9 bases between them. DNA for the CDR3: TGTGCCACCAGCAGAGAGAGAGCCCTCACAGATACGCAGTATTTT. This codes for CATSRERALTDTQYF.

V and J are TRBV9 and TRBJ2-7; 10 bases line up with TRBD2. The CDR3 is 14 amino acids. V dropped 2 bases and J dropped 7; count of bases not matched to a gene: 6. Germline CDR1 is SGDLS and CDR2 is YYNGEE. CDR3 loop: CASSVLAGEGEQYF. The CDR3 region has the DNA TGTGCCAGCAGCGTGCTAGCGGGAGAGGGGGAGCAGTACTTC.

The chain recombines TRBV27 with TRBJ1-5; the D is unclear. The CDR3 runs to 15 residues. Germline V lookup: CDR1 MNHEY, CDR2 SMNVEV (reference sequence). V was cut by 3 bases and J by 2 bases, with 11 bases left in between. CDR3 in DNA: TGTGCCAGCAGTTTGGCACCCCCCGGCAATCAGCCCCAGCATTTT. Translation: CASSLAPPGNQPQHF.

V gene TRBV27 combines with J gene TRBJ1-2, with 7 bases fitting TRBD1. Germline loops: CDR1 MNHEY, CDR2 SMNVEV (reference sequence). With 6 bases clipped from V and 2 bases from J, the junction kept 6 bases outside the gene matches. The CDR3 contains 14 residues. The CDR3 sequence: CASRALGQNYGYTF. The CDR3 coding sequence is TGTGCCAGCAGGGCCCTGGGACAGAACTATGGCTACACCTTC.

The J gene is TRBJ2-4, the V gene TRBV9; 7 bases are shared with TRBD1. The CDR3 covers 14 residues. Germline V gene data show CDR1 as SGDLS and CDR2 as YYNGEE. V trimming: 0 bases; J trimming: 12 bases; junction bases outside the gene matches: 9. The CDR3 loop is CASSVGPDRETQYF. As DNA, the CDR3 is TGTGCCAGCAGCGTAGGCCCTGACAGGGAGACTCAGTACTTC.

The chain couples TRBV7-2 to TRBJ2-3, with 9 bases identical to TRBD1. This CDR3 is built from 15 residues. Germline V lookup: CDR1 SGHTA, CDR2 FQGNSA. The V gene end was trimmed by 2 bases and the J gene end by 1 base; junction bases not matched to a gene: 1. Here the CDR3 reads CASSLRTGGTDTQYF. CDR3 DNA: TGTGCCAGCAGCTTAAGGACAGGGGGCACAGATACGCAGTATTTT.

V usage is TRBV5-1 and J usage is TRBJ2-1, with D maybe TRBD2 (5 bases). From germline, CDR1 is SGHRS and CDR2 YFSETQ. This CDR3 contains 16 residues. V was cut by 0 bases and J by 7 bases, with 17 bases left in between. CDR3 sequence reads: CASSLGDWTSRNEQFF. In DNA form, the CDR3 reads TGCGCCAGCAGCTTGGGCGACTGGACTTCTAGGAATGAGCAGTTCTTC. Full variable domain (remainder filled in from reference TRBV5-1 and TRBJ2-1): KAGVTQTPRYLIKTRGQQVTLSCSPISGHRSVSWYQQTPGQGLQFLFEYFSETQRNKGNFPGRFSGRQFSNSRSEMNVSTLELGDSALYLCASSLGDWTSRNEQFFGPGTRLTVL.

The chain combines TRBV2 with TRBJ2-1, with unresolved D. Trimming cost V 7 bases and J 5 bases, with 9 bases left between them. Per the germline V gene, CDR1 is SNHLY and CDR2 is FYNNEI. The CDR3 totals 12 residues. As DNA, the CDR3 is TGTGCCAGCAAGAGGCTCGACAATGAGCAGTTCTTC. Its protein product is CASKRLDNEQFF.

This clone came up once. The chain uses TRBV7-9 and TRBJ2-5; tentative D call: TRBD2 (6 bases). Germline CDR1 reads SEHNR; CDR2 reads FQNEAQ (reference sequence). V was pared by 1 base and J by 9 bases, with 21 bases between. This CDR3 has 16 amino acids. The CDR3 here is CASSLGWGEGSLPQYF. CDR3 sequence (DNA): TGTGCCAGCAGCTTAGGATGGGGGGAAGGGTCGCTCCCCCAGTACTTC.

The chain employs TRBV27 and TRBJ2-5; D is tentatively TRBD1 or TRBD2 (5 bases each). Germline V gene lookup returns CDR1 MNHEY and CDR2 SMNVEV (reference sequence). The CDR3 length is 14 residues. Deletions cut 5 bases from V and 7 bases from J, with 17 bases between. CDR3 residues: CASSLTGTTRTQYF. In DNA, the CDR3 is TGTGCCAGCAGTCTCACCGGGACCACCAGGACCCAGTACTTC.